The next 5 T cell receptor beta chains were all read from a single sample in a study of response to subunit inactivated influenza vaccine. Via MiXCR, TCRdb re-called the RT-PCR reads, giving one row per CDR3 protein. The repertoire holds fewer than 400,000 distinct CDR3 sequences, with about a fifth as singletons. This specimen consisted of PBMCs from blood, obtained roughly 20 months after vaccination. These receptors were obtained from a man between 50 and 70 years old who received an inactivated influenza vaccine.

This clonotype was counted only a few times. The chain recombines TRBV6-1 with TRBJ2-1, with 10 bases lining up with TRBD2. This CDR3 is built from 16 residues. Losses at the gene ends were 5 bases for V and 3 bases for J; bases not matched to a gene: 7. Per germline, CDR1 MNHNS and CDR2 SASEGT. DNA of the CDR3: TGTGCCAGCAGTCTGTTAGCGGGGGGACTCTACAATGAGCAGTTCTTC. Residues: CASSLLAGGLYNEQFF.

In its sample, this clonotype was seen a few times. The chain couples TRBV25-1 to TRBJ2-1, with no clear D. The CDR3 runs 14 residues. Trimming stripped 4 bases from V and 6 bases from J, with 13 bases between. CDR1 is MGHDK, CDR2 SYGVNS, per germline. The CDR3 region has the DNA TGTGCCAGCAGTGTAGATCCAAGTGGCAATGAGCAGTTCTTC. Translation gives CASSVDPSGNEQFF.

This clonotype was seen only a few times. The chain recombines TRBV7-9 with TRBJ1-1; D not certain. Germline loops: CDR1 SEHNR, CDR2 FQNEAQ (reference sequence). With 5 bases removed from V and 3 bases from J, the gap between germline ends came to 16 bases. There are 15 residues in the CDR3. The CDR3 region has the DNA TGTGCCAGCAGCCCCAGAGGCTATCGGGACACTGAAGCTTTCTTT. Amino acid sequence: CASSPRGYRDTEAFF.

The table lists this clonotype with a few counts. The rearrangement links TRBV27 to TRBJ1-1; D gene unclear. Germline V lookup: CDR1 MNHEY, CDR2 SMNVEV (reference sequence). V lost 4 bases to trimming and J lost 0 bases, with 6 bases between them. The CDR3 contains 13 residues. Here the CDR3 DNA reads TGTGCCAGCAGTTGGGAGTTGAACACTGAAGCTTTCTTT. Its protein product is CASSWELNTEAFF.

J is TRBJ1-1 and V is TRBV7-2; perhaps TRBD1 as D (5 bases). Per the germline V gene, CDR1 is SGHTA and CDR2 is FQGNSA. The CDR3 contains 14 residues. V lost 5 bases and J lost 0, with 10 bases in between. The CDR3 sequence is CASSRRQLNTEAFF. CDR3 sequence (DNA): TGTGCCAGCAGCCGCCGACAGTTGAACACTGAAGCTTTCTTT.